One sample yielded the 18 T cell receptor beta chains listed below, sequenced in a study of blood T cell repertoires in COVID-19. Libraries were prepared by immunoSEQ multiplex PCR; TCRdb keeps only in-frame clonotypes and omits some of them. This table holds roughly 330,000 clones, around 90% found once. Sequencing used PBMCs or T cells enriched from blood (not recorded which). The receptors were sampled from a man aged 25 to 45 who had recovered from COVID-19.

Concerning this clone itself: A read error may account for a junction end that differs from germline. The V call is TRBV27, the J call TRBJ2-7; the D gene is possibly TRBD2 (5 bases). CDR3 length: 15 amino acids. The V gene's germline CDR1 is MNHEY and CDR2 SMNVEV (reference sequence). CDR3 sequence (DNA): TGTGCCAGCAGATTATTACTAGGGCCCTCCTACGAGCAGTACTTC. As protein: CASRLLLGPSYEQYF.

The chain joins TRBV7-8 to TRBJ2-5, with TRBD1 matching over 7 bases. The CDR3 runs to 17 residues. Trimming took 1 base from V and 4 from J; bases not matched to a gene: 12. In germline, CDR1 is SGHVS, CDR2 FQNEAQ. CDR3 sequence: CASSLVEKGGMGETQYF. The CDR3, as DNA: TGTGCCAGCAGCTTAGTCGAGAAAGGGGGCATGGGAGAGACCCAGTACTTC.

CDR3 sequence (DNA): TGTGCCAGCAGTTTATCGGGGACAGGGACCGGAATCCAGCCCCAGCATTTT. Translating it yields CASSLSGTGTGIQPQHF. The chain uses TRBV27 and TRBJ1-5; TRBD1 agrees at 9 bases. This CDR3 is built from 17 residues. CDR1 and CDR2 (germline): MNHEY, SMNVEV (reference sequence). V dropped 0 bases and J dropped 7; count of bases not matched to a gene: 10.

The CDR3, as DNA: TGTGCCAGCAGTTCAAGGACAGTTCCAGATACGCAGTATTTT. Encoded protein: CASSSRTVPDTQYF. The V call is TRBV7-9, the J call TRBJ2-3; possible D gene TRBD1, 6 bases. CDR1 is SEHNR and CDR2 is FQNEAQ in the germline V gene (reference sequence). The CDR3 spans 14 residues. V lost 6 bases and J 4 bases, leaving 14 bases between the germline ends.

Sample share makes this clone medium-sized. The chain links TRBV28 to TRBJ2-3; 7 nucleotides line up with TRBD1. In germline, CDR1 is MDHEN, CDR2 SYDVKM. The CDR3 runs 15 residues. The V and J ends lost 5 bases and 2 bases, in that order; junction bases with no gene match: 7. The CDR3: CASSANRGHTDTQYF. CDR3 coding DNA: TGTGCCAGCAGTGCTAACAGGGGCCACACAGATACGCAGTATTTT.

The chain couples TRBV28 to TRBJ2-2; 13 bases align to TRBD2. The CDR3 has 16 residues. V lost 3 bases, J lost 7 bases, and 5 bases stayed unmatched. The germline gives CDR1 MDHEN, CDR2 SYDVKM. As DNA, the CDR3 is TGTGCCAGCAGTTTTGGGGGACTAGCGGGAATCGGGGAGCTGTTTTTT. As protein: CASSFGGLAGIGELFF.

The chain is built from TRBV19 and TRBJ1-2; 7 bases agree with TRBD1. This CDR3 is built from 13 residues. The germline CDR1 and CDR2 sequences are LNHDA and SQIVND (reference sequence). The J segment lost 7 bases and the V segment lost 7 bases, leaving 9 bases of the junction unmatched. CDR3 sequence reads: CASKRGGASGYTF. CDR3 sequence (DNA): TGTGCCAGTAAAAGAGGGGGCGCATCTGGCTACACCTTC.

V usage is TRBV18 and J usage is TRBJ1-1; D gene unclear. This CDR3 is 15 amino acids long. Germline CDR1 is KGHSH and CDR2 is LQKENI. V lost 2 bases to trimming and J lost 7 bases, with 17 bases between them. CDR3 sequence reads: CASSPSTGELGEAFF. The CDR3 DNA follows: TGTGCCAGCTCACCAAGCACGGGAGAGTTAGGTGAAGCTTTCTTT.

The CDR3 protein is CASRGGHSYNEQFF. CDR3 sequence (DNA): TGTGCCAGCCGTGGGGGCCACTCCTACAATGAGCAGTTCTTC. The V call is TRBV11-2, the J call TRBJ2-1; D might be TRBD1 (6 bases). With 8 bases removed from V and 0 bases from J, the gap between germline ends came to 11 bases. The CDR3 totals 14 residues. Germline CDR1 SGHAT, CDR2 FQNNGV.

V usage is TRBV7-6 and J usage is TRBJ2-1, with 13 bases matching TRBD2. The CDR3 contains 15 residues. The V gene's germline CDR1 is SGHVS and CDR2 FNYEAQ. The V and J ends lost 5 bases and 9 bases, in that order; junction bases with no gene match: 7. The CDR3: CASSPSTSGGLEQFF. The CDR3 DNA is TGTGCCAGCAGCCCTTCGACTAGCGGGGGGCTTGAGCAGTTCTTC. Supplemented by reference TRBV7-6 and TRBJ2-1, the full variable domain reads GAGVSQSPRYKVTKRGQDVALRCDPISGHVSLYWYRQALGQGPEFLTYFNYEAQQDKSGLPNDRFSAERPEGSISTLTIQRTEQRDSAMYRCASSPSTSGGLEQFFGPGTRLTVL.

The chain links TRBV27 to TRBJ1-1; 9 bases line up with TRBD1. The CDR3 totals 16 residues. The V segment lost 5 bases and the J segment 0 bases; nucleotides outside the gene matches: 7. Looked up from germline, CDR1 is MNHEY and CDR2 is SMNVEV (reference sequence). CDR3 sequence reads: CASSPQTGGLNTEAFF. The CDR3 nucleotides are TGTGCCAGCAGTCCTCAGACAGGGGGTCTGAACACTGAAGCTTTCTTT.

Comments on this clone: Other DNA sequences in this specimen translate into the identical CDR3. V and J are TRBV2 and TRBJ1-5; 7 nucleotides align to TRBD1. The germline gives CDR1 SNHLY, CDR2 FYNNEI. The trim removed 0 bases at V and 4 bases at J, leaving 3 bases unmatched. The CDR3 consists of 15 residues. CDR3 nucleotide sequence: TGTGCCAGCAGTGAAGCGAGACAGGGTAATCAGCCCCAGCATTTT. As protein: CASSEARQGNQPQHF. The full variable domain, its missing parts supplied by reference TRBV2 and TRBJ1-5, is EPEVTQTPSHQVTQMGQEVILRCVPISNHLYFYWYRQILGQKVEFLVSFYNNEISEKSEIFDDQFSVERPDGSNFTLKIRSTKLEDSAMYFCASSEARQGNQPQHFGDGTRLSIL.

V is TRBV5-4 and J is TRBJ2-1; TRBD1 aligns across 8 bases. This CDR3 contains 13 residues. CDR1 is SGHNT and CDR2 is YYREEE in the germline V gene (reference sequence). Trimming removed 5 bases from V and 7 bases from J; junction bases left unmatched: 5. The CDR3 region has the DNA TGTGCCAGCAGTCCGACAGGGGTTAATGAGCAGTTCTTC. Translating gives CASSPTGVNEQFF.

The chain links TRBV10-1 to TRBJ2-7; D is unresolved. CDR1 and CDR2 (germline): WNHNN, SYGVQD (reference sequence). The CDR3 loop spans 14 amino acids. V dropped 0 bases and J dropped 0 bases, with 6 bases sitting between them. The CDR3 reads CASSESGGSYEQYF. DNA of the CDR3: TGCGCCAGCAGTGAGTCTGGCGGCTCCTACGAGCAGTACTTC.

The chain is built from TRBV6-6 and TRBJ2-7; D unclear. The V end was cut by 2 bases, the J end by 7 bases, with 12 bases between. The germline V gene encodes CDR1 MNHNY and CDR2 SVGAGI (reference sequence). The CDR3 extends over 13 amino acids. In nucleotides, the CDR3 is TGTGCCAGCAGTTACGGTCAAAACAAAGAGCAGTACTTC. Amino acids: CASSYGQNKEQYF.

The chain employs TRBV11-2 and TRBJ2-2, with TRBD1 matching 8 bases. After removal of 8 bases from V and 1 base from J, the junction contained 0 bases not matched to a gene. This CDR3 region has 13 residues. Per germline, CDR1 SGHAT and CDR2 FQNNGV. CDR3 residues: CASGQGNTGELFF. The CDR3 DNA reads as TGTGCCAGCGGACAGGGGAACACCGGGGAGCTGTTTTTT.

This chain uses TRBV27 with TRBJ1-5, with 7 positions matching TRBD1. The trim removed 5 bases at V and 9 bases at J, leaving 13 bases unmatched. The CDR3 extends over 15 amino acids. Per germline, CDR1 MNHEY and CDR2 SMNVEV (reference sequence). CDR3 DNA sequence: TGTGCCAGCAGTCAAGGGGGCCCCGGGCAAACGCCCCAGCATTTT. This sequence encodes CASSQGGPGQTPQHF.

V usage is TRBV27 and J usage is TRBJ2-5; 7 bases fit TRBD2. The CDR3 contains 15 residues. Trimming removed 6 bases from V and 1 base from J; junction bases left unmatched: 8. Germline-derived CDR1 and CDR2 are MNHEY and SMNVEV (reference sequence). The CDR3, as DNA: TGTGCCAGCAGGGGTAGCGGGCGGCCCCAAGAGACCCAGTACTTC. This translates into CASRGSGRPQETQYF.